This is a list of T cell receptor beta chains from one sample in a study of T cells in localized non-small cell lung cancer. Generated by immunoSEQ multiplex PCR, the TCRdb table keeps only in-frame clones and is missing some. Of around 96,000 clones in the sample, roughly 93% were seen once. The sample was PBMCs, taken before any cancer treatment. Receptors were obtained from a woman between 35 and 75 years old with stage II squamous cell lung carcinoma. Each CDR3 is given with its conserved first and last residue. The order of the fields is clone size, J gene, D gene, V gene, CDR3 protein, CDR3 DNA. The D gene is left open where the match is weak. Part of the rows lack a size; the others show once, few, many or a class for expanded clones.

-,TRBJ2-3,-,TRBV19,CASSAGQPRTDTQYF,TGTGCCAGTAGTGCGGGACAGCCCCGCACAGATACGCAGTATTTT
-,TRBJ1-4,-,TRBV19,CASSNPDRTGDEKLFF,TGTGCCAGTAGTAACCCAGACAGGACGGGAGATGAAAAACTGTTTTTT
-,TRBJ1-5,-,TRBV5-4,CASSLQGRDQPQHF,TGTGCCAGCAGCTTACAGGGAAGAGATCAGCCCCAGCATTTT
-,TRBJ2-6,-,TRBV18,CASSPRELVGANVLTF,TGTGCCAGCTCACCACGGGAACTGGTCGGGGCCAACGTCCTGACTTTC
-,TRBJ2-7,-,TRBV18,CASESGEYYEQYF,TGTGCCAGCGAATCAGGGGAGTACTACGAGCAGTACTTC
-,TRBJ1-2,-,TRBV11-3,CASPPLSLRPNYGYTF,TGTGCCAGCCCCCCCCTCTCCCTTAGACCTAACTATGGCTACACCTTC
-,TRBJ2-2,TRBD1,TRBV5-4,CASSSGQANTGELFF,TGTGCCAGCAGCAGTGGACAGGCGAACACCGGGGAGCTGTTTTTT
-,TRBJ1-2,-,TRBV27,CASSLEYGPNYGYTF,TGTGCCAGCAGTTTAGAGTATGGCCCTAACTATGGCTACACCTTC
-,TRBJ2-2,-,TRBV6-5,CASSYQAGELFF,TGTGCCAGCAGTTACCAAGCCGGGGAGCTGTTTTTT
-,TRBJ1-2,-,TRBV19,CASSTPRGSSYGYTF,TGTGCCAGTAGTACCCCCAGGGGAAGTAGCTATGGCTACACCTTC
-,TRBJ2-4,TRBD2,TRBV7-2,CASSLARLAAGSHIQYF,TGTGCCAGCAGCTTAGCGCGGCTAGCGGCAGGGTCCCACATTCAGTACTTC
-,TRBJ2-1,TRBD2,TRBV11-2,CASSSSSGHYNEQFF,TGTGCCAGCAGCTCATCTAGCGGACATTACAATGAGCAGTTCTTC
-,TRBJ2-3,-,TRBV9,CASSAEGTRTDTQYF,TGTGCCAGCAGCGCCGAAGGCACCCGCACAGATACGCAGTATTTT
-,TRBJ1-1,-,TRBV5-4,CASLQRGEAFF,TGTGCCAGCCTCCAACGGGGGGAAGCTTTCTTT
-,TRBJ2-5,TRBD2,TRBV5-8,CASSLALRGAVETQYF,TGTGCCAGCAGCTTGGCGTTGCGGGGGGCCGTCGAGACCCAGTACTTC
-,TRBJ2-7,-,TRBV27,CASSPNPLSTYEQYF,TGTGCCAGCAGTCCAAACCCCCTATCAACCTACGAGCAGTACTTC
once,TRBJ2-1,TRBD1,TRBV10-1,CASSESRGPYNEQFF,TGCGCCAGCAGTGAGTCGAGGGGGCCCTACAATGAGCAGTTCTTC
-,TRBJ1-2,-,TRBV6-1,CASSEDGRYGYTF,TGTGCCAGCAGTGAGGACGGCCGCTATGGCTACACCTTC
-,TRBJ1-5,-,TRBV19,CASSILWEASGFSNQPQHF,TGTGCCAGTAGTATCCTCTGGGAGGCCTCGGGATTTAGCAATCAGCCCCAGCATTTT
-,TRBJ1-2,-,TRBV6-5,CASSYGTGRANYGYTF,TGTGCCAGCAGTTACGGCACCGGCAGAGCTAACTATGGCTACACCTTC
-,TRBJ2-7,TRBD1,TRBV6-1,CASNPGGPYEQYF,TGTGCCAGCAACCCAGGGGGCCCCTACGAGCAGTACTTC
once,TRBJ2-5,TRBD2,TRBV5-1,CASSLSGLAGETQYF,TGCGCCAGCAGCTTATCGGGACTAGCGGGAGAGACCCAGTACTTC
-,TRBJ1-1,-,TRBV28,CASSLVTKHTEAFF,TGTGCCAGCAGTTTGGTGACTAAACACACTGAAGCTTTCTTT
-,TRBJ2-1,-,TRBV6-5,CASSYSAGSYNEQFF,TGTGCCAGCAGTTACTCAGCTGGCTCCTACAATGAGCAGTTCTTC
few,TRBJ1-1,-,TRBV18,CASSPSIGREAFF,TGTGCCAGCTCACCCTCGATAGGGCGTGAAGCTTTCTTT
-,TRBJ2-3,-,TRBV6-1,CASRTPPDTQYF,TGTGCCAGCAGGACTCCTCCAGATACGCAGTATTTT
-,TRBJ1-2,TRBD1,TRBV5-1,CASRADRGSGYTF,TGCGCCAGCAGGGCGGACAGGGGAAGTGGCTACACCTTC
-,TRBJ2-1,TRBD2,TRBV7-2,CASSLAVSGSHSYNEQFF,TGTGCCAGCAGCTTAGCGGTTAGCGGGAGCCACTCCTACAATGAGCAGTTCTTC
-,TRBJ2-2,-,TRBV7-6,CASSLATNTGELFF,TGTGCCAGCAGCTTGGCGACGAACACCGGGGAGCTGTTTTTT
-,TRBJ2-6,-,TRBV4-2,CASSSKSSPGANVLTF,TGTGCCAGCAGCTCCAAGAGCTCCCCTGGGGCCAACGTCCTGACTTTC
-,TRBJ1-4,-,TRBV11-2,CASSLTTGSNEKLFF,TGTGCCAGCAGCCTCACGACAGGTAGCAATGAAAAACTGTTTTTT
-,TRBJ2-3,TRBD2,TRBV5-1,CASSPGGGRTDTQYF,TGCGCCAGCAGCCCCGGGGGGGGACGCACAGATACGCAGTATTTT
-,TRBJ2-1,-,TRBV21-1,CATKACGQLRDEQFF,TGTGCCACCAAAGCATGCGGACAACTCCGGGATGAGCAGTTCTTC
-,TRBJ2-3,TRBD1,TRBV7-2,CASSARQGADTQYF,TGTGCCAGCAGCGCCCGACAGGGTGCAGATACGCAGTATTTT
once,TRBJ1-4,TRBD1,TRBV6-6,CASSKTGTGREKLFF,TGTGCCAGCAGTAAAACCGGGACAGGACGAGAAAAACTGTTTTTT
-,TRBJ2-2,TRBD2,TRBV11-2,CASSLVTSGRYNTGELFF,TGTGCCAGCAGCTTAGTGACTAGCGGGAGGTACAACACCGGGGAGCTGTTTTTT
few,TRBJ2-1,-,TRBV6-5,CASSSSTSGIDEQFF,-
-,TRBJ1-1,-,TRBV5-4,CASQASEGNTEAFF,TGTGCCAGCCAAGCTTCGGAAGGGAACACTGAAGCTTTCTTT
-,TRBJ2-3,TRBD2,TRBV30,CAWSVGGRQIDTQYF,TGTGCCTGGAGTGTAGGCGGGAGACAGATAGATACGCAGTATTTT
-,TRBJ2-7,-,TRBV19,CASSPGTYEQYF,TGTGCCAGTAGTCCAGGAACCTACGAGCAGTACTTC
once,TRBJ1-6,TRBD1,TRBV27,CASRHRGENSPLHF,TGTGCCAGCCGTCACAGGGGTGAAAATTCACCCCTCCACTTT
-,TRBJ1-2,-,TRBV6-5,CASSSTGSTNYGYTF,TGTGCCAGCAGCTCAACAGGGTCGACAAACTATGGCTACACCTTC
-,TRBJ1-2,-,TRBV27,CASSSSTVGGYTF,TGTGCCAGCAGTTCATCTACCGTGGGTGGCTACACCTTC
few,TRBJ1-1,-,TRBV14,CASSQSTRTEAFF,TGTGCCAGCAGCCAAAGCACGCGGACTGAAGCTTTCTTT
-,TRBJ2-1,-,TRBV7-6,CASSLSFNNNEQFF,TGTGCCAGCAGCTTATCGTTCAACAACAATGAGCAGTTCTTC
-,TRBJ2-1,TRBD2,TRBV5-1,CASRPSGRHNEQFF,TGCGCCAGCAGGCCTAGCGGGAGGCACAATGAGCAGTTCTTC